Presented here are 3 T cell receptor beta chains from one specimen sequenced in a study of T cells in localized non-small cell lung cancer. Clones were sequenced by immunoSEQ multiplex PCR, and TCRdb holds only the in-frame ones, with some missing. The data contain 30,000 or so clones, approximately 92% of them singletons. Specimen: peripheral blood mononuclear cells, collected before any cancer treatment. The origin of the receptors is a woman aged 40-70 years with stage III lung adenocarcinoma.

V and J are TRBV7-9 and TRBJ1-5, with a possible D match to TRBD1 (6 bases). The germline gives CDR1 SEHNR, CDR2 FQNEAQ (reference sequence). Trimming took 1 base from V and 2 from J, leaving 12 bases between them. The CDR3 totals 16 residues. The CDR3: CASSLEIGGGNQPQHF. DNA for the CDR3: TGTGCCAGCAGCTTAGAGATAGGGGGTGGCAATCAGCCCCAGCATTTT.

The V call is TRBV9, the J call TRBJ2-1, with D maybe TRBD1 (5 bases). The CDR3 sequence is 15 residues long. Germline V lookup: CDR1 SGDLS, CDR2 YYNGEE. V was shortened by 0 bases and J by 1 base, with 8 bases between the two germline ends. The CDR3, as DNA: TGTGCCAGCAGCGTAGCTACAGGATCCTACAATGAGCAGTTCTTC. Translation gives CASSVATGSYNEQFF.

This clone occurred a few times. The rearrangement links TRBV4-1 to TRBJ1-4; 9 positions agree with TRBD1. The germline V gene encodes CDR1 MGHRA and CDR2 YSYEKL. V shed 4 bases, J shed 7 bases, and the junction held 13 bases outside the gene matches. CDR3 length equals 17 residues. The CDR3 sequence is CASSPPGQGFRSEKLFF. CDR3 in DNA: TGCGCCAGCAGCCCTCCAGGACAGGGGTTCCGTAGTGAAAAACTGTTTTTT.